This is a list of T cell receptor beta chains from one sample in a study of identical twins. TCRdb fed the 5' RACE reads into MiXCR, producing one record per CDR3 protein. The data hold approximately 690,000 distinct CDR3 sequences, with around 6.1% observed a single time. The sequenced sample was naive T cells sorted from blood. The receptors originated from a man between 18 and 35 years old in good health. Both conserved end residues are part of each CDR3. The D gene is left open where the match is weak. The size field is filled for only some rows; it gives once, few, many or a size class.

cdr3_nt | cdr3_aa | v_call | cdr3_length | j_call | d_call | clone_size
TGCAGCGTCATACAGGGGAGGGCGACCCAGTACTTC | CSVIQGRATQYF | TRBV29-1 | 12 | TRBJ2-5 | - | many
TGCGCCAGCAGCTTCCTAGCGGACGGGCATGAGCAGTTCTTC | CASSFLADGHEQFF | TRBV5-1 | 14 | TRBJ2-1 | TRBD2 | many
TGCAGCGTTACGGGGCGGATAACCTACAATGAGCAGTTCTTC | CSVTGRITYNEQFF | TRBV29-1 | 14 | TRBJ2-1 | - | -
TGTGCCAGCTCAAAGGGGCCCGACACAGATACGCAGTATTTT | CASSKGPDTDTQYF | TRBV12-3/TRBV12-4 | 14 | TRBJ2-3 | - | many
TGTGCCACCACGAGCGGGAGGGCTGGGGCCAACGTCCTGACTTTC | CATTSGRAGANVLTF | TRBV15 | 15 | TRBJ2-6 | TRBD2 | -
TGCAGTGCTAGTTCCGTCTCTTGGGTAGATACGCAGTATTTT | CSASSVSWVDTQYF | TRBV20-1 | 14 | TRBJ2-3 | - | few
TGTGCCAGCAGGACTAGCGGGAGCAATGAGCAGTTCTTC | CASRTSGSNEQFF | TRBV12-3/TRBV12-4 | 13 | TRBJ2-1 | TRBD2 | many
TGTGCCAGCAGTTTAGCGGTGGGACTAGTAAGAGTGCAGTATTTT | CASSLAVGLVRVQYF | TRBV12-3/TRBV12-4 | 15 | TRBJ2-3 | TRBD2 | few
TGTGCCAGCAGTTTGTCGGGAGTCTACCAAGAGACCCAGTACTTC | CASSLSGVYQETQYF | TRBV12-3/TRBV12-4 | 15 | TRBJ2-5 | - | -
TGCGCCAGCAGCTTGGGGGCTAGCCCTTACAATGAGCAGTTCTTC | CASSLGASPYNEQFF | TRBV5-1 | 15 | TRBJ2-1 | - | many